These 2 T cell receptor beta chains were all obtained from the same sample, sequenced in a study of response to subunit inactivated influenza vaccine. From the RT-PCR reads, TCRdb called clonotypes with MiXCR, one entry per CDR3 protein. The top ten hold 2.5% to 3.5% of the sample, which has 500,000 to 700,000 distinct CDR3 sequences, approximately 24% seen once. These same data were also listed under a study on T cells expressing NK-cell markers. Per that paper: Synthesis of TCR beta cDNA relied on 5'RACE template switching carrying UMIs.

Sequencing was performed on CD4+ T cells sorted from PBMCs, taken 11 to 12 days after vaccination. The receptors derive from a man aged 50 to 60 who received an inactivated influenza vaccine.

V is TRBV20-1 and J is TRBJ1-1; the D is unclear. Germline V gene data show CDR1 as DFQATT and CDR2 as SNEGSKA (reference sequence). This CDR3 spans 13 amino acids. Deletions cut 0 bases from V and 2 bases from J, with 7 bases between. CDR3 sequence: CSARDAFNTEAFF. The CDR3 region has the DNA TGCAGTGCTAGAGATGCGTTTAACACTGAAGCTTTCTTT.

The chain carries TRBV20-1 and TRBJ2-5, with TRBD2 matching over 7 bases. Trimming at V came to 3 bases and at J to 2 bases, leaving 9 bases not matched to a gene. Per the germline V gene, CDR1 is DFQATT and CDR2 is SNEGSKA (reference sequence). The CDR3 contains 15 residues. In DNA form, the CDR3 reads TGCAGTGCTAGGCGGGGAGGGTTCGGACAAGAGACCCAGTACTTC. It yields the protein CSARRGGFGQETQYF.